A single sample gave rise to the 30 T cell receptor beta chains below, sequenced in a study of response to subunit inactivated influenza vaccine. TCRdb processed the RT-PCR reads anew with MiXCR; each CDR3 protein has one entry. This sample carries about 300,000 distinct CDR3 sequences, approximately 23% of them seen once, and the ten largest clones take about a tenth. The sample consisted of PBMCs from blood, taken approximately 22 months after vaccination. The receptors were gathered from a man aged 45-69 years who received an inactivated influenza vaccine.

The chain links TRBV12-3 or TRBV12-4 to TRBJ2-3, with TRBD2 matching 7 bases. The CDR3 has 14 residues. Losses at the gene ends were 5 bases for V and 8 bases for J; bases not matched to a gene: 10. CDR3 DNA sequence: TGTGCCAGCAGTCCGGGACGCCGCGGGGGTACGCAGTATTTT. Encoded protein: CASSPGRRGGTQYF.

The chain is built from TRBV5-1 and TRBJ1-3, with TRBD1 as a possible D gene (5 bases). Germline values: CDR1 SGHRS, CDR2 YFSETQ. The V end lost 1 base, the J end lost 4 bases, and 12 bases lay between the germline ends. The CDR3 runs 15 residues. Here the CDR3 DNA reads TGCGCCAGCAGCTTGAATCCGGGGCTGGGAAACACCATATATTTT. Translation gives CASSLNPGLGNTIYF.

This clonotype has just a few counts. The gene calls are TRBV29-1 and TRBJ1-2; D may be TRBD1 (5 bases). CDR1 and CDR2 from the germline V gene are SQVTM and ANQGSEA. V was pared by 4 bases and J by 8 bases, with 14 bases between. This CDR3 comprises 12 residues. The CDR3 DNA reads TGCAGCGTTGGAGGGGACCGCCCGGGCTACACCTTC. Translation: CSVGGDRPGYTF. Filled out from reference TRBV29-1 and TRBJ1-2, the complete variable domain reads SAVISQKPSRDICQRGTSLTIQCQVDSQVTMMFWYRQQPGQSLTLIATANQGSEATYESGFVIDKFPISRPNLTFSTLTVSNMSPEDSSIYLCSVGGDRPGYTFGSGTRLTVV.

The chain employs TRBV19 and TRBJ1-6; perhaps TRBD1 as D (6 bases). Germline V gene sequence: CDR1 LNHDA, CDR2 SQIVND (reference sequence). With 6 bases removed from V and 9 bases from J, the gap between germline ends came to 18 bases. CDR3 size: 15 residues. This CDR3 reads CASRNEQGVRSPLHF. The CDR3 DNA follows: TGTGCCAGTAGAAACGAACAGGGAGTTCGTTCACCCCTCCACTTT.

This sequence joins TRBV2 and TRBJ1-2; possibly TRBD1 for D (5 bases). CDR1 is SNHLY, CDR2 FYNNEI, per germline. This CDR3 comprises 12 residues. V shed 7 bases and J shed 10 bases, with 16 bases lying between them. CDR3 sequence (DNA): TGTGCCAGCAATTATGACAGAGTACTCTACACCTTC. This translates into CASNYDRVLYTF.

This chain links TRBV7-9 with TRBJ2-5; D is perhaps TRBD1 or TRBD2 (6 bases each). Trimming pared 1 base from V and 4 bases from J, leaving 16 bases between. Germline lookup yields CDR1 SEHNR and CDR2 FQNEAQ (reference sequence). The CDR3 covers 16 residues. CDR3 coding DNA: TGTGCCAGCAGCTTAGGGTCGGGGGCAAGGGGAGAGACCCAGTACTTC. This encodes CASSLGSGARGETQYF.

The table lists this clonotype with many counts. This rearrangement joins TRBV5-1 to TRBJ2-1; D unclear. Germline assignment: CDR1 SGHRS and CDR2 YFSETQ. This CDR3 has 12 residues. The V gene lost 0 bases and the J gene lost 6 bases, with 4 bases spanning the gap. CDR3 region: CASSLVVNEQFF. Here the CDR3 DNA reads TGCGCCAGCAGCTTGGTAGTCAATGAGCAGTTCTTC.

This clonotype has at least ten counts. The chain couples TRBV12-3 or TRBV12-4 to TRBJ1-1; no clear D gene. The CDR3 is made up of 13 amino acids. V shed 4 bases and J shed 4 bases, with 10 bases lying between them. In nucleotides, the CDR3 is TGTGCCAGCAGTTCCCGGGCAGGCACTGAAGCTTTCTTT. Amino acid sequence: CASSSRAGTEAFF.

V usage is TRBV29-1 and J usage is TRBJ1-1; D is possibly TRBD1 (6 bases). In germline, CDR1 is SQVTM, CDR2 ANQGSEA. V dropped 6 bases and J dropped 6 bases, with 17 bases sitting between them. The CDR3 loop spans 13 amino acids. The CDR3 region is CSVERTAAPEAFF. The CDR3 DNA reads TGCAGCGTAGAAAGGACAGCTGCCCCTGAAGCTTTCTTT.

The chain uses TRBV29-1 and TRBJ2-7; D is undetermined. Trimming pared 6 bases from V and 2 bases from J, leaving 11 bases between. The CDR3 is made up of 12 amino acids. Germline-derived CDR1 and CDR2 are SQVTM and ANQGSEA. CDR3 DNA: TGCAGCGTGGTGGACGGCACCTACGAGCAGTACTTC. Translation gives CSVVDGTYEQYF.

The chain uses TRBV20-1 and TRBJ2-7, with 9 bases lining up with TRBD1. Germline CDR1 reads DFQATT; CDR2 reads SNEGSKA (reference sequence). V dropped 7 bases and J dropped 2; count of bases not matched to a gene: 9. This CDR3 has 14 amino acids. CDR3 nucleotides: TGCAGTGGGAGCCCGGGACAGGGAGCCTACGAGCAGTACTTC. Its translation is CSGSPGQGAYEQYF.

This clonotype was found many times. This sequence joins TRBV28 and TRBJ1-2; maybe TRBD1 (5 bases). Germline-derived CDR1 and CDR2 are MDHEN and SYDVKM. This CDR3 comprises 14 residues. The germline V and J ends were trimmed by 4 bases and 4 bases, with 13 bases remaining between them. CDR3 bases: TGTGCCAGCAGTTATGTCCGGGACGGCTATGGCTACACCTTC. Translation: CASSYVRDGYGYTF.

The chain carries TRBV6-2 or TRBV6-3 and TRBJ1-5, with TRBD1 matching 7 bases. Germline CDR1 reads MNHEY; CDR2 reads SVGEGT. The CDR3 consists of 17 residues. Trimming took 4 bases from V and 4 from J; bases not matched to a gene: 13. The DNA of the CDR3 is TGTGCCAGCAGTTCCCCCCTCGACAGGGACTTTAATCAGCCCCAGCATTTT. It encodes CASSSPLDRDFNQPQHF.

This chain connects TRBV4-1 to TRBJ2-5, with D perhaps TRBD1 (6 bases). This CDR3 spans 14 amino acids. Trimming shortened V by 3 bases and J by 5 bases, and 13 bases separated the two germline ends. Germline lookup yields CDR1 MGHRA and CDR2 YSYEKL. In DNA, the CDR3 is TGCGCCAGCAGCCAGGGAACAGGGTTGGAGACCCAGTACTTC. Its protein is CASSQGTGLETQYF.

The V and J genes are TRBV7-2 and TRBJ2-2, with 7 positions matching TRBD2. The CDR3 length is 16 residues. With 5 bases clipped from V and 8 bases from J, the junction kept 14 bases outside the gene matches. Germline-derived CDR1 and CDR2 are SGHTA and FQGNSA. The CDR3 spells CASSTTSSGGMGELFF. As DNA, the CDR3 is TGTGCCAGCAGCACCACCTCCTCCGGGGGGATGGGGGAGCTGTTTTTT. Combining the CDR3 with reference TRBV7-2 and TRBJ2-2 gives the whole variable domain GAGVSQSPSNKVTEKGKDVELRCDPISGHTALYWYRQSLGQGLEFLIYFQGNSAPDKSGLPSDRFSAERTGGSVSTLTIQRTQQEDSAVYLCASSTTSSGGMGELFFGEGSRLTVL.

The CDR3: CASSFRYSNQPQHF. As DNA, the CDR3 is TGTGCCAGCAGTTTCAGGTATAGCAATCAGCCCCAGCATTTT. The chain is built from TRBV27 and TRBJ1-5, with D uncertain. V dropped 3 bases and J dropped 0 bases, with 6 bases sitting between them. The CDR3 extends over 14 amino acids. Germline V gene sequence: CDR1 MNHEY, CDR2 SMNVEV (reference sequence).

A few counts support this clonotype. CDR3 sequence (DNA): TGTGCCAGCAGCCAAGAAGGGAAGGGGGCGCATGGCTACACCTTC. Amino acid sequence: CASSQEGKGAHGYTF. This rearrangement joins TRBV4-2 to TRBJ1-2; TRBD1 matches at 7 bases. Germline V gene lookup returns CDR1 LGHNA and CDR2 YNFKEQ. The CDR3 spans 15 residues. J was trimmed by 6 bases and V by 0 bases; bases with no gene match: 7.

This clonotype occurred a few times. The rearrangement links TRBV5-6 to TRBJ2-1; possible D gene TRBD2, 6 bases. Germline CDR1 reads SGHDT; CDR2 reads YYEEEE. This CDR3 is 16 amino acids long. V was shortened by 0 bases and J by 3 bases, with 13 bases between the two germline ends. DNA of the CDR3: TGTGCCAGCAGCTTGGTCGGAGGGGAGGTCTACAATGAGCAGTTCTTC. Translating it yields CASSLVGGEVYNEQFF.

The gene calls are TRBV20-1 and TRBJ2-5; 8 nucleotides line up with TRBD2. The CDR3 runs to 15 residues. The V segment lost 3 bases and the J segment 2 bases; nucleotides outside the gene matches: 8. Germline V gene lookup returns CDR1 DFQATT and CDR2 SNEGSKA (reference sequence). The CDR3 protein is CSASSPSGPQETQYF. CDR3 in DNA: TGCAGTGCTAGTAGTCCTAGCGGGCCACAAGAGACCCAGTACTTC.

The genes are TRBV20-1 and TRBJ2-7; tentative D call: TRBD2 (5 bases). V lost 4 bases and J lost 6, with 19 bases in between. Germline CDR1 DFQATT, CDR2 SNEGSKA (reference sequence). This CDR3 region has 14 residues. The DNA for the CDR3 is TGCAGTGCTACCCGGGATTCCCTTTTCGGCGAGCAGTACTTC. The encoded protein is CSATRDSLFGEQYF.

The CDR3 nucleotides are TGTGCCAGCACCCGATGGGAGAAAACTGAAGCTTTCTTT. Its protein is CASTRWEKTEAFF. The V gene is TRBV6-2 or TRBV6-3, the J gene TRBJ1-1, with D unclear. CDR1 is MNHEY, CDR2 SVGEGT, per germline. The CDR3 has 13 amino acids. The germline V and J ends were trimmed by 7 bases and 5 bases, with 14 bases remaining between them.

About this clonotype itself: A much larger clone sits a single nucleotide away, making a read error possible. V is TRBV20-1 and J is TRBJ1-4, with unresolved D. V lost 5 bases and J 7 bases, leaving 14 bases between the germline ends. Germline CDR1 reads DFQATT; CDR2 reads SNEGSKA (reference sequence). CDR3 length equals 13 residues. The CDR3 is CSAGVAGSEKLFF. CDR3 DNA: TGCAGTGCTGGAGTTGCAGGTAGTGAAAAACTGTTTTTT.

Written as DNA, the CDR3 is TGTGCCAGCTCACGCCAGGGGCTTTACAATGAGCAGTTCTTC. Translation: CASSRQGLYNEQFF. The chain recombines TRBV18 with TRBJ2-1; D perhaps matches TRBD1 (6 bases). Germline V gives CDR1 KGHSH, CDR2 LQKENI. Trimming pared 4 bases from V and 4 bases from J, leaving 11 bases between. The CDR3 loop spans 14 amino acids.

This clonotype was picked up many times. This sequence joins TRBV7-2 and TRBJ1-1; D remains unclear. V was pared by 9 bases and J by 1 base, with 9 bases between. This CDR3 comprises 12 residues. Germline V gene data show CDR1 as SGHTA and CDR2 as FQGNSA. The CDR3 DNA is TGTGCCAGTTCTCGTTGGAACACTGAAGCTTTCTTT. Translated: CASSRWNTEAFF.

The V call is TRBV4-3, the J call TRBJ2-3; no reliable D call. The germline CDR1 and CDR2 sequences are LGHNA and YSLEER. The CDR3 spans 17 residues. Trimming took off 0 bases at V and 0 bases at J, with 13 bases between the two ends. The CDR3 nucleotides are TGCGCCAGCAGCCAAGATGGGATCCAAACTAGCACAGATACGCAGTATTTT. This gives the protein CASSQDGIQTSTDTQYF.

The gene calls are TRBV20-1 and TRBJ2-6; D remains unclear. From germline, CDR1 is DFQATT and CDR2 SNEGSKA (reference sequence). V was shortened by 3 bases and J by 1 base, with 4 bases between the two germline ends. This CDR3 has 13 residues. CDR3 in amino acids: CSARMSGANVLTF. DNA of the CDR3: TGCAGTGCTAGGATGTCTGGGGCCAACGTCCTGACTTTC.

This clonotype was recorded a few times. The chain couples TRBV20-1 to TRBJ2-3; D remains ambiguous. CDR3 length: 13 residues. Germline assignment: CDR1 DFQATT and CDR2 SNEGSKA (reference sequence). The ends were cut back, 4 bases at V and 2 bases at J, with 10 bases in the middle. The CDR3 DNA reads as TGCAGTGCTAAGGCGGAATCCACAGATACGCAGTATTTT. The encoded protein is CSAKAESTDTQYF.

This rearrangement joins TRBV6-2 or TRBV6-3 to TRBJ1-2; D gene ambiguous. Trimming removed 2 bases at V and 2 bases at J, with 15 bases between. Germline-derived CDR1 and CDR2 are MNHEY and SVGEGT. The CDR3 loop spans 16 amino acids. Written as DNA, the CDR3 is TGTGCCAGCAGTTACCTTCTATTGGACCCGAACTATGGCTACACCTTC. Translation gives CASSYLLLDPNYGYTF.

This clonotype was seen only a few times. The genes are TRBV2 and TRBJ1-5; tentatively, D is TRBD1 (5 bases). The CDR3 is 17 residues long. Germline lookup yields CDR1 SNHLY and CDR2 FYNNEI. Trimming pared 2 bases from V and 7 bases from J, leaving 21 bases between. Here the CDR3 DNA reads TGTGCCAGCAGTGAACTAAAGGGGTTGGTGTCGGACCAGCCCCAGCATTTT. Protein product: CASSELKGLVSDQPQHF.

This clonotype was recorded many times. The chain recombines TRBV7-6 with TRBJ1-2; 9 nucleotides match TRBD1. CDR1 SGHVS and CDR2 FNYEAQ come from the germline V gene. This CDR3 is 15 amino acids long. V lost 5 bases, J lost 3 bases, and 7 bases stayed unmatched. The CDR3 reads CASSTYRGLDYGYTF. The CDR3 bases are TGTGCCAGCAGCACATACAGGGGGCTGGACTATGGCTACACCTTC.